The 25 T cell receptor beta chains given below trace back to one sample, sequenced in a study of CD8+ T cells in alopecia areata. Extraction of RNA preceded its reverse transcription into cDNA, which served as the sequencing template. Sequencing used immunoSEQ multiplex PCR; TCRdb keeps in-frame clones, though not all of them. This sample has fewer than 40,000 clones, with 55% found just once. The sample consisted of NKG2D-high CD8+ T cells sorted from blood. Receptor source: a human donor with alopecia areata.

The chain recombines TRBV29-1 with TRBJ2-7; TRBD2 matches 15 bases. Trimming removed 5 bases from V and 3 bases from J; junction bases left unmatched: 2. Germline assignment: CDR1 SQVTM and CDR2 ANQGSEA. This CDR3 has 14 amino acids. CDR3 sequence: CSVRTSGRVYEQYF. In DNA form, the CDR3 reads TGCAGCGTTAGGACTAGCGGGAGGGTCTACGAGCAGTACTTC.

The genes are TRBV27 and TRBJ2-3; tentative D call: TRBD2 (5 bases). The CDR3 covers 15 residues. Between the trimmed V and J ends, which lost 5 bases and 0 bases, there was a span of 12 bases. CDR1 is MNHEY, CDR2 SMNVEV, per germline (reference sequence). CDR3 protein: CASSPAVTSTDTQYF. The DNA of the CDR3 is TGTGCCAGCAGTCCAGCGGTTACTAGCACAGATACGCAGTATTTT.

The J gene is TRBJ2-7, the V gene TRBV29-1; D could derive from TRBD1 or TRBD2 (6 bases each). From germline, CDR1 is SQVTM and CDR2 ANQGSEA. The CDR3 is 14 residues long. With 4 bases removed from V and 2 bases from J, the gap between germline ends came to 15 bases. CDR3 loop: CSVVGGSAAYEQYF. As DNA, the CDR3 is TGCAGCGTTGTAGGGGGGTCGGCGGCCTACGAGCAGTACTTC.

This clone was recorded only once. The chain has TRBV20-1 and TRBJ2-5, with D uncertain. CDR1 is DFQATT, CDR2 SNEGSKA, per germline (reference sequence). V lost 2 bases, J lost 2 bases, and 3 bases lay in between. This CDR3 contains 11 residues. The CDR3 DNA reads TGCAGTGCTAGACTTCAAGAGACCCAGTACTTC. Amino acids: CSARLQETQYF.

V is TRBV6-5 and J is TRBJ1-1; 10 bases align to TRBD1. V was clipped by 0 bases and J by 3 bases; unmatched bases: 1. Looked up from germline, CDR1 is MNHEY and CDR2 is SVGAGI. The CDR3 sequence is 15 residues long. This CDR3 reads CASSYSGTGDTEAFF. CDR3 bases: TGTGCCAGCAGTTACTCGGGGACAGGGGACACTGAAGCTTTCTTT.

DNA for the CDR3: TGTGCCAGCAGTGAGTGGGGGAACACTGAAGCTTTCTTT. Its translation: CASSEWGNTEAFF. The chain combines TRBV2 with TRBJ1-1; no firm D call. There are 13 residues in the CDR3. Trimming stripped 3 bases from V and 1 base from J, with 6 bases between. Germline V gene sequence: CDR1 SNHLY, CDR2 FYNNEI.

The count of this clone is one. The rearrangement uses TRBV30 and TRBJ1-1; D is perhaps TRBD1 (5 bases). The V gene's germline CDR1 is GTSNPN and CDR2 SVGIG (reference sequence). V dropped 2 bases and J dropped 2 bases, with 18 bases sitting between them. The CDR3 is 16 amino acids. This CDR3 is CAWSPGWAWRNTEAFF. The CDR3 bases are TGTGCCTGGAGTCCAGGGTGGGCTTGGAGAAACACTGAAGCTTTCTTT.

The sample holds a few counts of this clone. J is TRBJ2-7 and V is TRBV13; D unresolved. The V end was cut by 4 bases, the J end by 5 bases, with 9 bases between. The germline V gene encodes CDR1 PRHDT and CDR2 FYEKMQ (reference sequence). The CDR3 extends over 12 amino acids. CDR3 DNA: TGTGCCAGCAGCTCCACCCACCACGAGCAGTACTTC. This sequence encodes CASSSTHHEQYF.

Here the CDR3 reads CASSSRRGLHEQFF. CDR3 in DNA: TGTGCCAGCAGCTCCCGCAGGGGGCTGCATGAGCAGTTCTTC. This chain uses TRBV27 with TRBJ2-1, with 8 bases that match TRBD1. The CDR3 totals 14 residues. Germline V gives CDR1 MNHEY, CDR2 SMNVEV (reference sequence). The junction had 9 bases not matched to a gene; V was cut back by 6 bases and J by 8 bases.

The chain is built from TRBV5-6 and TRBJ2-1; 9 positions agree with TRBD1. J was trimmed by 5 bases and V by 3 bases; bases with no gene match: 3. Germline V gives CDR1 SGHDT, CDR2 YYEEEE. The CDR3 spans 14 residues. CDR3 in amino acids: CASSSGQGDNEQFF. Written as DNA, the CDR3 is TGTGCCAGCAGCTCGGGACAGGGAGACAATGAGCAGTTCTTC.

The chain has TRBV7-9 and TRBJ2-7, with unresolved D. The germline V and J ends were trimmed by 5 bases and 2 bases, with 16 bases remaining between them. CDR1 is SEHNR, CDR2 FQNEAQ, per germline (reference sequence). The CDR3 totals 15 residues. Written as DNA, the CDR3 is TGTGCCAGCAGCGTATCAGGAAAAGCCACCTACGAGCAGTACTTC. This sequence encodes CASSVSGKATYEQYF.

The rearrangement uses TRBV9 and TRBJ1-2, with D maybe TRBD1 (6 bases). This CDR3 contains 15 residues. Germline CDR1 reads SGDLS; CDR2 reads YYNGEE. V dropped 2 bases and J dropped 6 bases, with 17 bases sitting between them. CDR3 in amino acids: CASSVTRSGENGYTF. CDR3 nucleotides: TGTGCCAGCAGCGTCACCCGTTCAGGGGAGAATGGCTACACCTTC.

There are a few counts of this clone. V gene TRBV4-1 combines with J gene TRBJ2-7; D remains unclear. The CDR3 contains 12 residues. Germline V gene lookup returns CDR1 MGHRA and CDR2 YSYEKL. Trimming shortened V by 1 base and J by 4 bases, and 5 bases separated the two germline ends. The CDR3 reads CASSQGSYEQYF. The CDR3 DNA is TGCGCCAGCAGCCAAGGAAGTTACGAGCAGTACTTC.

In its sample, this clone was seen a few times. The chain uses TRBV30 and TRBJ1-1; 8 nucleotides match TRBD1. Germline CDR1 is GTSNPN and CDR2 is SVGIG (reference sequence). V gave up 0 bases and J gave up 3 bases; unmatched junction bases: 3. The CDR3 spans 14 residues. CDR3 region: CAWSVSGGYTEAFF. The CDR3 coding sequence is TGTGCCTGGAGTGTGTCAGGGGGCTACACTGAAGCTTTCTTT.

This clone has only a few counts. J is TRBJ2-7 and V is TRBV28; perhaps D is TRBD1 or TRBD2 (5 bases each). The V end lost 3 bases, the J end lost 0 bases, and 15 bases lay between the germline ends. Germline-derived CDR1 and CDR2 are MDHEN and SYDVKM. The CDR3 consists of 16 residues. In DNA, the CDR3 is TGTGCCAGCAGTTTTTCCCCAGGGAGTAACTCCTACGAGCAGTACTTC. Translating it yields CASSFSPGSNSYEQYF.

The rearrangement uses TRBV29-1 and TRBJ2-5; tentative D call: TRBD2 (6 bases). V lost 3 bases and J 4 bases, leaving 9 bases between the germline ends. The CDR3 is 12 residues long. The germline gives CDR1 SQVTM, CDR2 ANQGSEA. Here the CDR3 reads CSVEGSGETQYF. The DNA for the CDR3 is TGCAGCGTTGAGGGTAGCGGAGAGACCCAGTACTTC.

The rearrangement joins TRBV27 to TRBJ2-4; 9 bases line up with TRBD1. With V trimmed by 6 bases and J by 0 bases, 9 bases remained unmatched. Germline CDR1 MNHEY, CDR2 SMNVEV (reference sequence). This CDR3 comprises 17 residues. CDR3 in DNA: TGTGCCAGCAGCAAACGGACAGGGGAGATAGCCAAAAACATTCAGTACTTC. Encoded protein: CASSKRTGEIAKNIQYF.

The rearrangement links TRBV4-3 to TRBJ2-7; D call uncertain. The CDR3 runs 17 residues. V shed 0 bases and J shed 4 bases, with 19 bases lying between them. The germline V gene encodes CDR1 LGHNA and CDR2 YSLEER. The CDR3 reads CASSQDKGQEALYEQYF. CDR3 sequence (DNA): TGCGCCAGCAGCCAAGATAAGGGCCAAGAGGCCCTTTACGAGCAGTACTTC.

V is TRBV29-1 and J is TRBJ1-2, with TRBD1 matching over 8 bases. The V gene's germline CDR1 is SQVTM and CDR2 ANQGSEA. Trimming at V came to 4 bases and at J to 6 bases, leaving 13 bases not matched to a gene. The CDR3 contains 15 residues. Here the CDR3 DNA reads TGCAGCGTTGTAGGACAGGGAGGTGTGTTGGATGGCTACACCTTC. This sequence encodes CSVVGQGGVLDGYTF.

The chain joins TRBV29-1 to TRBJ1-5, with D perhaps TRBD1 (5 bases). Germline V lookup: CDR1 SQVTM, CDR2 ANQGSEA. Deletions cut 4 bases from V and 0 bases from J, with 10 bases between. CDR3 length: 14 amino acids. CDR3 DNA sequence: TGCAGCGTTGGGGGACTTAATAGCAATCAGCCCCAGCATTTT. Its protein product is CSVGGLNSNQPQHF.

The chain links TRBV5-1 to TRBJ2-7; D is uncertain. This CDR3 region has 14 residues. Trimming cost V 0 bases and J 3 bases, with 10 bases left between them. Germline V gene data show CDR1 as SGHRS and CDR2 as YFSETQ. This CDR3 is CASSLGQDLYEQYF. In DNA form, the CDR3 reads TGCGCCAGCAGCTTGGGTCAGGACCTCTACGAGCAGTACTTC.

The CDR3 DNA is TGTGCCAGCAGTTGGTACACAGGGAGGGCAGATACGCAGTATTTT. It specifies CASSWYTGRADTQYF. The V and J genes are TRBV27 and TRBJ2-3, with D tentatively TRBD2 (7 bases). Germline V CDR1 and CDR2: MNHEY, SMNVEV (reference sequence). V gave up 4 bases and J gave up 4 bases, with 15 bases separating them. This CDR3 contains 15 residues.

The chain is built from TRBV28 and TRBJ1-5; TRBD1 matches at 7 bases. With V trimmed by 4 bases and J by 1 base, 4 bases remained unmatched. The CDR3 consists of 15 residues. Per germline, CDR1 MDHEN and CDR2 SYDVKM. This chain's CDR3 is CASSSIRGSNQPQHF. In DNA form, the CDR3 reads TGTGCCAGCAGTTCTATCAGGGGGAGCAATCAGCCCCAGCATTTT.

This clone showed up just a few times. V usage is TRBV7-9 and J usage is TRBJ2-5; tentative D call: TRBD1 (5 bases). CDR1 is SEHNR and CDR2 is FQNEAQ in the germline V gene (reference sequence). The ends were cut back, 6 bases at V and 0 bases at J, with 14 bases in the middle. CDR3 length: 15 residues. The CDR3 DNA reads TGTGCCAGCAGACCCCCTGGGGCCTACCAAGAGACCCAGTACTTC. It translates to CASRPPGAYQETQYF.

This clone was counted a few times. V gene TRBV7-8 combines with J gene TRBJ1-1, with D possibly matching TRBD1 (5 bases). Trimming left V 1 base short and J 4 bases short, with 13 bases between. This CDR3 spans 15 amino acids. Germline V gene lookup returns CDR1 SGHVS and CDR2 FQNEAQ. The CDR3 protein is CASSLVEGTGTEAFF. CDR3 coding DNA: TGTGCCAGCAGCTTAGTTGAGGGGACTGGCACTGAAGCTTTCTTT.